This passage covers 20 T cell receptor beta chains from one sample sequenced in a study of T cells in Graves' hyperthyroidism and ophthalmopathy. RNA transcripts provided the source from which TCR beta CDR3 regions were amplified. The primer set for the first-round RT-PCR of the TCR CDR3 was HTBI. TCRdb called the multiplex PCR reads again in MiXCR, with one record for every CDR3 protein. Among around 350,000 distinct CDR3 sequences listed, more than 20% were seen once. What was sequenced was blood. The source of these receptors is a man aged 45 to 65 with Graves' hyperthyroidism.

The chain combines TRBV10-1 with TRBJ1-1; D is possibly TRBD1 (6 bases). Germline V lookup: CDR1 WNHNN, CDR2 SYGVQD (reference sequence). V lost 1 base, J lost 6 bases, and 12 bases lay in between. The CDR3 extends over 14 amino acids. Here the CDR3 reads CASSEYREAPEAFF. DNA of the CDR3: TGCGCCAGCAGTGAGTACAGGGAAGCGCCTGAAGCTTTCTTT.

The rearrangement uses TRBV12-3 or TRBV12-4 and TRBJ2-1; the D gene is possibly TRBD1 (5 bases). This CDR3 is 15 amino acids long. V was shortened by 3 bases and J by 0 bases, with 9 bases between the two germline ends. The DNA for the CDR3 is TGTGCCAGCAGTTTGCAGGGTATCTCCTACAATGAGCAGTTCTTC. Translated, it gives CASSLQGISYNEQFF.

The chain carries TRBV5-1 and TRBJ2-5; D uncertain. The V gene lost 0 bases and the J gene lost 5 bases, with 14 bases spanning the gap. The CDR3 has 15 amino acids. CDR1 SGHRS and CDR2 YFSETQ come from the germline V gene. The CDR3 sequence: CASSLAPGNSETQYF. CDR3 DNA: TGCGCCAGCAGCTTGGCCCCGGGTAATAGTGAGACCCAGTACTTC.

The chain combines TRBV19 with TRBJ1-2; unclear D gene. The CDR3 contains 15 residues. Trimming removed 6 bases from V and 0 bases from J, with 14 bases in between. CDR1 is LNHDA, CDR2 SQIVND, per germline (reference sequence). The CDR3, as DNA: TGTGCCAGTAGCTCCGTCGGGAAAGCTAACTATGGCTACACCTTC. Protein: CASSSVGKANYGYTF.

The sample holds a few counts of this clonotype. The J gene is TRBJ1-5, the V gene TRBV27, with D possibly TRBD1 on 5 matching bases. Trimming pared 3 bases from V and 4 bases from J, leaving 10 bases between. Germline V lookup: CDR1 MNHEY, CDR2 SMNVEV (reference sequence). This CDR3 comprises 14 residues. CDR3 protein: CASSFSGGNQPQHF. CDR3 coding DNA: TGTGCCAGCAGTTTCTCCGGGGGGAATCAGCCCCAGCATTTT.

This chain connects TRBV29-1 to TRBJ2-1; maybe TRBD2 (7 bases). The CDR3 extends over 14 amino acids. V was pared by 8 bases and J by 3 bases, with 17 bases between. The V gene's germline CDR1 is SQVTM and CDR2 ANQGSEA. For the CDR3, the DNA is TGCAGCTCAAAAGGGGGGGTCCACTACAATGAGCAGTTCTTC. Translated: CSSKGGVHYNEQFF.

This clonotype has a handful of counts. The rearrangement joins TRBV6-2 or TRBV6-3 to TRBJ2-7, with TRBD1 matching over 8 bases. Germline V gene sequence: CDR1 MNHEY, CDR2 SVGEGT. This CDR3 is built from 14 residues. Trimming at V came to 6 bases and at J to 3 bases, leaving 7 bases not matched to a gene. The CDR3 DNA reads TGTGCCAGCAGCTCCGGACAGGGTTTCTACGAGCAGTACTTC. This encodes CASSSGQGFYEQYF.

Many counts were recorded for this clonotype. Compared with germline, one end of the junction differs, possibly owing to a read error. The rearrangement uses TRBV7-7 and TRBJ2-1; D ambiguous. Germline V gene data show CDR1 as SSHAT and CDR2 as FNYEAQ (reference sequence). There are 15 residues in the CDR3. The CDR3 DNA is TGTGCTAGCAGCTCGCCCTGGGCAGCTTACAATGAGCAGTTCTTC. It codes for CASSSPWAAYNEQFF.

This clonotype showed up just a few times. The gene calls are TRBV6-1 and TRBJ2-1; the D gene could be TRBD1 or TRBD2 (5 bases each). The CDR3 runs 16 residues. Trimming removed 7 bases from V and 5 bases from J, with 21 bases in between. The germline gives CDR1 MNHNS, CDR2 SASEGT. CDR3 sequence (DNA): TGTGCCAGCAATCTTAAGACCCCTCGGGGCGACAATGAGCAGTTCTTC. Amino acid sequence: CASNLKTPRGDNEQFF.

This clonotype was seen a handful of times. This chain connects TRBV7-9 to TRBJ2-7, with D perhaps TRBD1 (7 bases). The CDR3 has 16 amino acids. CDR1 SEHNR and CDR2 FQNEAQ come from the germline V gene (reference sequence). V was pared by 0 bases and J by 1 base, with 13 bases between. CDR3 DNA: TGTGCCAGCAGCTTAGCGTCAGGGGGACTGTCCTACGAGCAGTACTTC. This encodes CASSLASGGLSYEQYF.

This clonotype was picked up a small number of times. CDR3 amino acids: CSVEGLANYGYTF. The CDR3 DNA is TGCAGCGTTGAAGGGTTAGCTAACTATGGCTACACCTTC. The rearrangement uses TRBV29-1 and TRBJ1-2; D call uncertain. With 1 base removed from V and 0 bases from J, the gap between germline ends came to 6 bases. CDR3 length: 13 amino acids. Germline V lookup: CDR1 SQVTM, CDR2 ANQGSEA.

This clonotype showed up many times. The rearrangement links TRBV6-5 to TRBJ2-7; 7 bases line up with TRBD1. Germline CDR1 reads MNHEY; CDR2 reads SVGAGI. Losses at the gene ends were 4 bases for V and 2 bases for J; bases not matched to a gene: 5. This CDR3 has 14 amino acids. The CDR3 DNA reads TGTGCCAGCAGTTTACAGACAGGGCCCTACGAGCAGTACTTC. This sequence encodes CASSLQTGPYEQYF.

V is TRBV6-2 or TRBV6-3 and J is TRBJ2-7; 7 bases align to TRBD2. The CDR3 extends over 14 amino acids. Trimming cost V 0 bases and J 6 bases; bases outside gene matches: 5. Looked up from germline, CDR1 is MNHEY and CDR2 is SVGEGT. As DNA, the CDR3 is TGTGCCAGCAGTTACTCGGCGGGAGACCCCGAGCAGTACTTC. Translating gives CASSYSAGDPEQYF.

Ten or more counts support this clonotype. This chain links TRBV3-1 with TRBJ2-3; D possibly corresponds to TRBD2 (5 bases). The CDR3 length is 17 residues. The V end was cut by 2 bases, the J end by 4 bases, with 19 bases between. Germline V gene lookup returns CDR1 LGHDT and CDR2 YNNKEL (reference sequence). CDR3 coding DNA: TGTGCCAGCAGCCAAAGAAAGGTGGGAGCTGGTGCAGATACGCAGTATTTT. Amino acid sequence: CASSQRKVGAGADTQYF.

The DNA for the CDR3 is TGTGCCAGCAGTTCCAGACTAGCGGGAGGGCCGAGGCAAGAGACCCAGTACTTC. Protein product: CASSSRLAGGPRQETQYF. This chain connects TRBV27 to TRBJ2-5; 14 bases line up with TRBD2. The V gene's germline CDR1 is MNHEY and CDR2 SMNVEV (reference sequence). The CDR3 consists of 18 residues. The V segment lost 4 bases and the J segment 2 bases; nucleotides outside the gene matches: 9.

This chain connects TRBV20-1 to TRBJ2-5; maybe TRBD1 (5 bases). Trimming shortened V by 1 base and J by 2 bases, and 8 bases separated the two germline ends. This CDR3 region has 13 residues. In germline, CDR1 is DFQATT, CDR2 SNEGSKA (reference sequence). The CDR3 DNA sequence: TGCAGTGCTAGAGGGGGCCCACAAGAGACCCAGTACTTC. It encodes CSARGGPQETQYF.

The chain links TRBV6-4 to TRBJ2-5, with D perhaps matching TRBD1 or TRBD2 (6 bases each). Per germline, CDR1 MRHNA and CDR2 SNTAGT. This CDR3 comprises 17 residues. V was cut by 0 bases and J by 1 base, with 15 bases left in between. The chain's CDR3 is CASSDSSRWGAQETQYF. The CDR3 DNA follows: TGTGCCAGCAGTGACTCGAGTCGGTGGGGGGCCCAAGAGACCCAGTACTTC.

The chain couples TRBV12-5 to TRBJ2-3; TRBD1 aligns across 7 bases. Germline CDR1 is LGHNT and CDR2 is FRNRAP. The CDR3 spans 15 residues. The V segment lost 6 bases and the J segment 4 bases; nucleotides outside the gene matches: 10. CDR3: CASGLTGMDADTQYF. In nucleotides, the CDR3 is TGTGCTAGTGGCCTGACAGGGATGGACGCAGATACGCAGTATTTT.

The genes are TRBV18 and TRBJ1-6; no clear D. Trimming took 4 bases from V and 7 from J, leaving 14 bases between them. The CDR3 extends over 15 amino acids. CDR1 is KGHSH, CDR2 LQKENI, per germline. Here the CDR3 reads CASSLNTAENSPLHF. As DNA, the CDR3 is TGTGCCAGCTCACTAAATACAGCCGAAAATTCACCCCTCCACTTT.

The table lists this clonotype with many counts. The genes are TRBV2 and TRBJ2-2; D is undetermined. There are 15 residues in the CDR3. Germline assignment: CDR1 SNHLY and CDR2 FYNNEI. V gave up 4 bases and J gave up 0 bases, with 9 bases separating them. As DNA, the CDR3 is TGTGCCAGCAGTGCGCGACTCGCGAACACCGGGGAGCTGTTTTTT. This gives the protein CASSARLANTGELFF.